This TCR beta chain was identified in a study of T cells after yellow fever vaccination. Across the whole study: SMART-Seq v4 Ultra Low Input handled preparation of low-cell-number fractions. Study outcomes and limitations: Subsequent to the booster, the majority of primary-vaccination clones reappeared (roughly 96% CD4, approximately 85% CD8).

This clonotype was picked up many times. This CDR3 has 13 amino acids. V gave up 0 bases and J gave up 9 bases, with 9 bases separating them. The V gene's germline CDR1 is LGHNA and CDR2 YSLEER. Generation of TCR cDNA used 5'RACE template switching (which added a universal primer site and UMIs). TCRdb itself ran the 5' RACE reads through MiXCR, one entry per CDR3 protein. The table lists over 25,000 distinct CDR3 sequences, approximately 5% of them singletons. The sequenced sample was PBMCs, either bulk or a sorted T-cell subset (CD4+, CD8+, memory, or dextramer-sorted; not recorded which), obtained 15 days after the yellow fever booster vaccination. This sequence was found in a man aged 30 to 39 who received the YFV17D yellow fever vaccine. The genes are TRBV4-3 and TRBJ2-1; D is unresolved. The CDR3 DNA is TGCGCCAGCAGCCAAGACGAGATCGGTGAGCAGTTCTTC. Its protein product is CASSQDEIGEQFF.